The rows below give T cell receptor beta chains drawn from one sample of a study of blood T cell repertoires in COVID-19. Sequencing was performed with immunoSEQ multiplex PCR; in TCRdb, only in-frame clones are kept and a portion is missing. The profile covers 75,000 to 95,000 clones, with 75% to 90% appearing a single time and approximately 2.5% taken by the ten largest. Sequencing used peripheral blood. These TCRs come from a human donor in a cohort sampled during active COVID-19. Both conserved end residues are part of each CDR3. A D gene is named only where the DNA matches it firmly.

v_gene	d_gene	j_gene	CDR3nt	CDR3aa
TRBV29-1	TRBD2	TRBJ2-5	TGCAGCGTTGAGGGCGGGAGCCAAGAGACCCAGTACTTC	CSVEGGSQETQYF
TRBV6-6	.	TRBJ1-1	TGTGCCAGCAGTTACGGTCGGTCAGGTCAAGGAACTGAAGCTTTCTTT	CASSYGRSGQGTEAFF
TRBV29-1	.	TRBJ2-3	TGCAGCGTTGAAACACAGGGAGGGTTGGGGACAGATACGCAGTATTTT	CSVETQGGLGTDTQYF
TRBV11-3	.	TRBJ1-3	TGTGCCAGCAGCTCATTTGCGGGAAACACCATATATTTT	CASSSFAGNTIYF
TRBV15	.	TRBJ1-5	TGTGCCACCAGCAGAGATGAGGGCAGCAATCAGCCCCAGCATTTT	CATSRDEGSNQPQHF
TRBV7-2	TRBD1	TRBJ1-1	TGTGCCAGCAGCCGCGCCGGGACAGGGATTATAACTGAAGCTTTCTTT	CASSRAGTGIITEAFF
TRBV6-1	.	TRBJ1-4	TGTGCCAGCAGTGAATCCCCTAATCGAAAACTGTTTTTT	CASSESPNRKLFF
TRBV6-5	TRBD1	TRBJ1-3	TGTGCCAGCAGGAGAGGACAGGGGGCTGGAAACACCATATATTTT	CASRRGQGAGNTIYF
TRBV4-2	.	TRBJ2-3	TGTGCCAGCAGCCAAGTGAGTCTCGTCACAGATACGCAGTATTTT	CASSQVSLVTDTQYF
TRBV2	.	TRBJ2-6	TGTGCCAGCAGGAAAGCATACTCTGGGGCCAACGTCCTGACTTTC	CASRKAYSGANVLTF
TRBV5-1	.	TRBJ1-1	TGCGCCAGCAGCCCAGGGACTGCTCCATCCGGGACTGAAGCTTTCTTT	CASSPGTAPSGTEAFF
TRBV7-9	TRBD2	TRBJ2-1	TGTGCCAGCAGCTCGAGCGGGAGTCGCCACAATGAGCAGTTCTTC	CASSSSGSRHNEQFF
TRBV5-5	TRBD1	TRBJ1-5	TGTGCCAGCAGCCCTGGACAGGGTGGGAAGGGCAATCAGCCCCAGCATTTT	CASSPGQGGKGNQPQHF
TRBV7-7	TRBD2	TRBJ2-7	TGTGCCAGCAGCTTGGCGGGAGGAGAGCAGTACTTC	CASSLAGGEQYF
TRBV2	.	TRBJ2-1	TGTGCCAGTGAGGAGGGGGGGACGTCCTACAATGAGCAGTTCTTC	CASEEGGTSYNEQFF
TRBV2	TRBD1	TRBJ2-3	TGTGCCAGCAGTCCCGGGACAGGCACAGATACGCAGTATTTT	CASSPGTGTDTQYF
TRBV5-4	.	TRBJ2-1	TGTGCCAGCAGCGGGCCAGCGGGTGATGAGCAGTTCTTC	CASSGPAGDEQFF
TRBV2	TRBD1	TRBJ1-2	TGTGCCAGCACGGGACAGGGTGGGGGCTACACCTTC	CASTGQGGGYTF
TRBV9	TRBD1	TRBJ1-6	TGTGCCAGCAGCGCCGGGACAGGGACGAATTCACCCCTCCACTTT	CASSAGTGTNSPLHF
TRBV6-6	.	TRBJ2-2	TGTGCCAGCAGTTACTCGGGCTCACCCGGGGAGCTGTTTTTT	CASSYSGSPGELFF
TRBV27	.	TRBJ2-1	TGTGCCAGCAGTTTCGGGACAAGTCGCTACAATGAGCAGTTCTTC	CASSFGTSRYNEQFF
TRBV29-1	TRBD1	TRBJ1-5	TGCAGCGTTGATTCAGGGGGCGTCGACTCGCCCCAGCATTTT	CSVDSGGVDSPQHF